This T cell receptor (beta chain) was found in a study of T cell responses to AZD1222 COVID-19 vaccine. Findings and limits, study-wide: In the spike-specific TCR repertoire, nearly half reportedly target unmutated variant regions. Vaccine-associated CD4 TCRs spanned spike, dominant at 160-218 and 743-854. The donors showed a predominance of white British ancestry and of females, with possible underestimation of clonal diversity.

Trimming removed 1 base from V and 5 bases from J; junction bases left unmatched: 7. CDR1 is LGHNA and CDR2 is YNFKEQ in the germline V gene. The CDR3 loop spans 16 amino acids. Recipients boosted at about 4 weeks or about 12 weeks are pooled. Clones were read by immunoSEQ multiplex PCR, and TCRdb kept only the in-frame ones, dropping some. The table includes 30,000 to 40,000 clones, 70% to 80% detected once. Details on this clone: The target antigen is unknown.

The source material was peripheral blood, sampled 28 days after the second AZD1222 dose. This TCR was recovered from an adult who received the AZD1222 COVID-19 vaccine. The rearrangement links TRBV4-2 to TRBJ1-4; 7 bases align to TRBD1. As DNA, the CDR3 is TGTGCCAGCAGCCAAGGTCCCGGGACAGTGAATGAAAAACTGTTTTTT. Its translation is CASSQGPGTVNEKLFF.